This T cell receptor (beta chain) was identified during a study of beta chain features in type 1 diabetes. Study observations and caveats: Type 1 diabetes patients had TCRB CDR3s that were shorter (moderately but significantly so) in all four CD4+ subsets.

Of note for this clone: Its specificity is not known.

The CDR3 has 15 amino acids. Germline V CDR1 and CDR2: SQVTM, ANQGSEA. Losses at the gene ends were 6 bases for V and 7 bases for J; bases not matched to a gene: 15. Of the isolated RNA, all was reverse transcribed, and so the sequenced material was expressed TCRB transcripts. Repertoires were generated with immunoSEQ multiplex PCR, while TCRdb's copy carries only in-frame clones and drops some. The sample contains around 140,000 clones, 7% to 10% of which appear only once. The J gene is TRBJ1-5, the V gene TRBV29-1; 7 bases align to TRBD1. The sequenced sample consisted of central memory CD4+ T cells from blood. This clonotype originated in a man younger than 40 with type 1 diabetes. CDR3 nucleotide sequence: TGCAGCGTCGCTGACAGGGTCGGGGTTGGACAGCCCCAGCATTTT. As protein: CSVADRVGVGQPQHF.